The clone carrying this TCR beta chain was counted between two and nine times. Constant-region reverse primers amplified full-length variable regions, followed by semi-nested Nested Universal Primer A PCR. One entry per CDR3 protein, called by TCRdb with MiXCR from the 5' RACE reads. The table has about 54,000 distinct CDR3 sequences, 15% to 20% seen once. Trimming shortened V by 4 bases and J by 4 bases, and 15 bases separated the two germline ends. Per the germline V gene, CDR1 is LGHNA and CDR2 is YSLEER. The CDR3 covers 15 residues. The sample comprised naive CD4+ T cells sorted from blood. Stated subset: naive CD4+ T cells, CD4+CD45RA+CD25-. This TCR was recovered from a female donor with breast cancer. The gene calls are TRBV4-3 and TRBJ2-3; D might be TRBD2 (5 bases). This CDR3 reads CASSLQGLPADTQYF. The CDR3 DNA reads TGCGCCAGCAGCCTCCAAGGACTCCCCGCAGATACGCAGTATTTT.